This passage covers 25 T cell receptor beta chains from one sample sequenced in a study of blood T cell repertoires in COVID-19. Sequenced by immunoSEQ multiplex PCR; TCRdb stores in-frame clones only, minus some. The table shows some 140,000 clones, with roughly 76% occurring only once. Material for sequencing was peripheral blood. The receptors originated from an elderly man with acute or convalescent COVID-19.

The gene calls are TRBV6-5 and TRBJ1-5, with 10 bases that match TRBD1. This CDR3 has 14 amino acids. Germline values: CDR1 MNHEY, CDR2 SVGAGI. The V segment lost 5 bases and the J segment 5 bases; nucleotides outside the gene matches: 3. The CDR3 here is CASSPTGGYQPQHF. Written as DNA, the CDR3 is TGTGCCAGCAGTCCGACAGGGGGCTATCAGCCCCAGCATTTT.

The CDR3 sequence: CASSLGHLLRGGNEQFF. CDR3 nucleotides: TGCGCCAGCAGCTTGGGTCACCTTTTGCGGGGGGGCAATGAGCAGTTCTTC. The chain couples TRBV5-1 to TRBJ2-1; 9 bases map to TRBD2. The V and J ends lost 0 bases and 6 bases, in that order; junction bases with no gene match: 10. This CDR3 has 17 residues. Germline assignment: CDR1 SGHRS and CDR2 YFSETQ.

The CDR3 region has the DNA TGTGCCAGCAAACAGGCATGGCGACGGGGGGGCGCGTCAGATACGCAGTATTTT. It specifies CASKQAWRRGGASDTQYF. This chain links TRBV7-9 with TRBJ2-3; the match to TRBD2 covers 8 bases. The CDR3 has 18 amino acids. J lost 4 bases, V lost 7 bases, and 19 bases had no gene match. CDR1 and CDR2 from the germline V gene are SEHNR and FQNEAQ (reference sequence).

The J gene is TRBJ2-4, the V gene TRBV28; a possible D gene is TRBD2 (6 bases). The V gene lost 5 bases and the J gene lost 0 bases, with 11 bases spanning the gap. The CDR3 consists of 15 residues. Looked up from germline, CDR1 is MDHEN and CDR2 is SYDVKM. Here the CDR3 DNA reads TGTGCCAGCAGTATGGAGGGGTTAGCCAAAAACATTCAGTACTTC. Translating gives CASSMEGLAKNIQYF.

DNA for the CDR3: TGTGCCAGCAGCTGGGGGACTTTATCCTACAATGAGCAGTTCTTC. Protein: CASSWGTLSYNEQFF. The V gene is TRBV7-6, the J gene TRBJ2-1; TRBD2 is a possible D gene (6 bases). CDR1 is SGHVS, CDR2 FNYEAQ, per germline. Deletions cut 4 bases from V and 1 base from J, with 11 bases between. The CDR3 is 15 residues long. Full variable domain (missing parts from reference TRBV7-6 and TRBJ2-1): GAGVSQSPRYKVTKRGQDVALRCDPISGHVSLYWYRQALGQGPEFLTYFNYEAQQDKSGLPNDRFSAERPEGSISTLTIQRTEQRDSAMYRCASSWGTLSYNEQFFGPGTRLTVL.

The chain links TRBV2 to TRBJ2-1; 8 bases fit TRBD1. Per germline, CDR1 SNHLY and CDR2 FYNNEI. The ends lost 10 bases at V and 2 bases at J; junction bases unmatched: 4. The CDR3 sequence is 13 residues long. For the CDR3, the DNA is TGTGCCACCCGACAGGGGCCCTACAATGAGCAGTTCTTC. Translating it yields CATRQGPYNEQFF. Using reference TRBV2 and TRBJ2-1 for the parts outside the CDR3, the full variable domain is EPEVTQTPSHQVTQMGQEVILRCVPISNHLYFYWYRQILGQKVEFLVSFYNNEISEKSEIFDDQFSVERPDGSNFTLKIRSTKLEDSAMYFCATRQGPYNEQFFGPGTRLTVL.

The count of this clone is one. The rearrangement joins TRBV6-5 to TRBJ1-1, with no clear D. Trimming left V 5 bases short and J 1 base short, with 11 bases between. From germline, CDR1 is MNHEY and CDR2 SVGAGI. This CDR3 region has 14 residues. DNA of the CDR3: TGTGCCAGCAGTCCGGAGACCTGGAACACTGAAGCTTTCTTT. This gives the protein CASSPETWNTEAFF.

This clone was counted a few times. The chain uses TRBV18 and TRBJ2-3; 9 bases map to TRBD2. Germline values: CDR1 KGHSH, CDR2 LQKENI. Trimming at V came to 2 bases and at J to 3 bases, leaving 3 bases not matched to a gene. This CDR3 has 15 residues. CDR3 amino acids: CASSPGGGATDTQYF. In DNA, the CDR3 is TGTGCCAGCTCACCAGGCGGGGGGGCGACAGATACGCAGTATTTT.

This chain uses TRBV30 with TRBJ2-7; perhaps TRBD1 as D (5 bases). The CDR3 sequence is 14 residues long. V was trimmed by 2 bases and J by 4 bases, leaving 15 bases between them. In germline, CDR1 is GTSNPN, CDR2 SVGIG (reference sequence). In DNA, the CDR3 is TGTGCCTGGAGTAAAGATAGGGGAACTTACGAGCAGTACTTC. Its translation: CAWSKDRGTYEQYF.

The chain has TRBV6-5 and TRBJ2-7; 7 bases agree with TRBD1. The ends lost 7 bases at V and 0 bases at J; junction bases unmatched: 6. Germline CDR1 reads MNHEY; CDR2 reads SVGAGI. CDR3 length: 14 residues. CDR3: CASIWAGGSYEQYF. CDR3 in DNA: TGTGCCAGCATTTGGGCAGGGGGCTCCTACGAGCAGTACTTC.

The genes are TRBV5-1 and TRBJ2-3, with 8 bases matching TRBD1. The CDR3 is made up of 16 amino acids. Trimming removed 4 bases from V and 1 base from J; junction bases left unmatched: 8. Germline V gene data show CDR1 as SGHRS and CDR2 as YFSETQ. CDR3 protein: CASSPTGQAGTDTQYF. The CDR3 nucleotides read TGCGCCAGCAGCCCAACGGGACAGGCCGGCACAGATACGCAGTATTTT.

The chain recombines TRBV7-8 with TRBJ2-5; D remains unclear. Germline V gene lookup returns CDR1 SGHVS and CDR2 FQNEAQ. This CDR3 region has 12 residues. The V end was cut by 5 bases, the J end by 5 bases, with 9 bases between. As DNA, the CDR3 is TGTGCCAGCAGCACAACCGTCGAGACCCAGTACTTC. Its translation is CASSTTVETQYF. The whole variable domain, filled in from reference TRBV7-8 and TRBJ2-5, reads GAGVSQSPRYKVAKRGQDVALRCDPISGHVSLFWYQQALGQGPEFLTYFQNEAQLDKSGLPSDRFFAERPEGSVSTLKIQRTQQEDSAVYLCASSTTVETQYFGPGTRLLVL.

The chain's CDR3 is CSVAGGDSNQPQHF. The CDR3 region has the DNA TGCAGCGTTGCAGGGGGCGATAGCAATCAGCCCCAGCATTTT. This sequence joins TRBV29-1 and TRBJ1-5, with 8 positions matching TRBD1. V lost 4 bases, J lost 0 bases, and 2 bases stayed unmatched. This CDR3 has 14 residues. Per the germline V gene, CDR1 is SQVTM and CDR2 is ANQGSEA.

In this sample, this clone turned up many times. The rearrangement links TRBV7-6 to TRBJ2-5; a possible D gene is TRBD2 (7 bases). The V and J ends lost 2 bases and 7 bases respectively, with 14 bases between them. The CDR3 contains 14 residues. CDR1 and CDR2 from the germline V gene are SGHVS and FNYEAQ. The CDR3 bases are TGTGCCAGCAGCTTATCGGAAGGGGGGGGGACCCAGTACTTC. Translated: CASSLSEGGGTQYF.

The rearrangement joins TRBV5-4 to TRBJ2-1, with TRBD2 as a possible D gene (6 bases). This CDR3 comprises 12 residues. Germline values: CDR1 SGHNT, CDR2 YYREEE (reference sequence). Trimming cost V 4 bases and J 14 bases, with 16 bases left between them. The CDR3 here is CASSAVGGGEFF. CDR3 nucleotide sequence: TGTGCCAGCAGCGCCGTTGGAGGAGGGGAGTTCTTC.

V gene TRBV20-1 combines with J gene TRBJ1-5; no definite D call. Germline V gives CDR1 DFQATT, CDR2 SNEGSKA (reference sequence). V shed 3 bases and J shed 5 bases, with 11 bases lying between them. This CDR3 contains 13 residues. CDR3 loop: CSASREPHQPQHF. CDR3 nucleotide sequence: TGCAGTGCTAGTCGGGAGCCCCATCAGCCCCAGCATTTT.

The chain combines TRBV7-9 with TRBJ2-3; D is uncertain. V lost 5 bases and J 2 bases, leaving 11 bases between the germline ends. The CDR3 runs to 14 residues. Germline-derived CDR1 and CDR2 are SEHNR and FQNEAQ (reference sequence). CDR3: CASSLTLSTDTQYF. The CDR3 DNA follows: TGTGCCAGCAGCCTCACTTTATCCACAGATACGCAGTATTTT.

This rearrangement joins TRBV19 to TRBJ2-5; D might be TRBD2 (6 bases). The CDR3 runs to 14 residues. In germline, CDR1 is LNHDA, CDR2 SQIVND (reference sequence). V shed 5 bases and J shed 6 bases, with 16 bases lying between them. The CDR3, as DNA: TGTGCCAGTAGTCGGGCCGGGGGATTAAAGACCCAGTACTTC. Translated: CASSRAGGLKTQYF.

The rearrangement joins TRBV27 to TRBJ1-5; TRBD1 matches 10 bases. J was trimmed by 6 bases and V by 6 bases; bases with no gene match: 8. Germline V CDR1 and CDR2: MNHEY, SMNVEV (reference sequence). The CDR3 length is 15 residues. As DNA, the CDR3 is TGTGCCAGCAGCCGCGGACAGGGGGTGGGTCAGCCCCAGCATTTT. Translating it yields CASSRGQGVGQPQHF.

V and J are TRBV3-1 (or the pseudogene TRBV3-2) and TRBJ1-3; tentatively, D is TRBD1 (6 bases). The germline V and J ends were trimmed by 1 base and 4 bases, with 11 bases remaining between them. Germline-derived CDR1 and CDR2 are LGHDT and YNNKEL (reference sequence). This CDR3 contains 15 residues. CDR3 DNA: TGTGCCAGCAGCCAAGGAGGGGGTGGGGGAAACACCATATATTTT. Translating gives CASSQGGGGGNTIYF.

The chain joins TRBV6-5 to TRBJ1-2; no clear D. The CDR3 totals 15 residues. CDR1 and CDR2 from the germline V gene are MNHEY and SVGAGI. Trimming took 6 bases from V and 7 from J, leaving 21 bases between them. The CDR3 protein is CASRGLGRTGSGYTF. CDR3 coding DNA: TGTGCCAGCAGGGGATTAGGACGGACGGGGAGTGGCTACACCTTC.

This clone showed up just once. The genes are TRBV2 and TRBJ1-4; possible D gene TRBD1, 5 bases. The germline CDR1 and CDR2 sequences are SNHLY and FYNNEI. V lost 6 bases to trimming and J lost 8 bases, with 19 bases between them. The CDR3 length is 15 residues. The CDR3 DNA follows: TGTGCCAGCAGATCACGGACGGCGGGGGAGGAAAAACTGTTTTTT. It translates to CASRSRTAGEEKLFF. Drawing the rest from reference TRBV2 and TRBJ1-4, the complete variable domain is EPEVTQTPSHQVTQMGQEVILRCVPISNHLYFYWYRQILGQKVEFLVSFYNNEISEKSEIFDDQFSVERPDGSNFTLKIRSTKLEDSAMYFCASRSRTAGEEKLFFGSGTQLSVL.

This clone was seen more than once but under ten times. The chain joins TRBV30 to TRBJ1-1, with D possibly TRBD1 on 6 matching bases. Germline assignment: CDR1 GTSNPN and CDR2 SVGIG (reference sequence). The CDR3 contains 15 residues. The V and J ends lost 3 bases and 3 bases respectively, with 17 bases between them. The CDR3 coding sequence is TGTGCCTGGAGCAAACCCGGGAACAGGGACACTGAAGCTTTCTTT. It yields the protein CAWSKPGNRDTEAFF.

The gene calls are TRBV2 and TRBJ2-1; D is undetermined. The germline V and J ends were trimmed by 6 bases and 3 bases, with 12 bases remaining between them. CDR3 size: 14 residues. In germline, CDR1 is SNHLY, CDR2 FYNNEI. The CDR3 coding sequence is TGTGCCAGCAGGGTGGAGTCCTTCTACAATGAGCAGTTCTTC. It translates to CASRVESFYNEQFF.

This rearrangement joins TRBV6-6 to TRBJ1-1, with D perhaps matching TRBD1 (5 bases). Germline V gene data show CDR1 as MNHNY and CDR2 as SVGAGI (reference sequence). The CDR3 extends over 13 amino acids. V lost 10 bases to trimming and J lost 1 base, with 13 bases between them. The CDR3 DNA reads as TGTGCCACCGCCGGGCAGGGGAACACTGAAGCTTTCTTT. It codes for CATAGQGNTEAFF.